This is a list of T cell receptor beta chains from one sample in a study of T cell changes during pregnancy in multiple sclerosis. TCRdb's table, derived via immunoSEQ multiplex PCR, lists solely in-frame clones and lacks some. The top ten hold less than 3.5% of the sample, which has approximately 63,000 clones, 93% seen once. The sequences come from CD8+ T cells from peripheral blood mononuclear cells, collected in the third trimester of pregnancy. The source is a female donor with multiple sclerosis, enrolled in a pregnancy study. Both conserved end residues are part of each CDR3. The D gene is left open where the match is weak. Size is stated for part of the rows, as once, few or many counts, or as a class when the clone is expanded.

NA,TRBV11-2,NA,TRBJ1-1,TGTGCCAGCAGCTTAGATGGCCTGAACACTGAAGCTTTCTTT,CASSLDGLNTEAFF
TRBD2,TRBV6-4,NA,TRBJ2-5,TGTGCCAGCAGTGATGTAGCGGGAGGGCAAGAGACCCAGTACTTC,CASSDVAGGQETQYF
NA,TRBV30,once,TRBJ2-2,TGTGCCTGGAGTGTACTTGGGGGGGCCGAAGCCGGGGAGCTGTTTTTT,CAWSVLGGAEAGELFF
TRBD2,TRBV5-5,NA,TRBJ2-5,TGTGCCAGCAGCCTGGGACTAGCGGGAGGAGGGGGGGAGACCCAGTACTTC,CASSLGLAGGGGETQYF
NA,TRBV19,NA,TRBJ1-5,TGTGCCAGTCGGGATGAGATGACACAGGGAAGGTACAGCAATCAGCCCCAGCATTTT,CASRDEMTQGRYSNQPQHF
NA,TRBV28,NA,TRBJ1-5,TGTGCCAGCACCCCCGGACAGACAATTAGCAATCAGCCCCAGCATTTT,CASTPGQTISNQPQHF
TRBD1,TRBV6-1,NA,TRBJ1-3,TGTGCCGGGGGACAGGCCGAATCTGGAAACACCATATATTTT,CAGGQAESGNTIYF
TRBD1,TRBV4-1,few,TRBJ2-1,TGCGCCAGCAGCCCAATAGGGACAGGGTCCATCAATGAGCAGTTCTTC,CASSPIGTGSINEQFF
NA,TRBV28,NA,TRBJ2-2,TGTGCCAGCAGTTCATTTTCTCAGGACTCCCCCGGGGAGCTGTTTTTT,CASSSFSQDSPGELFF
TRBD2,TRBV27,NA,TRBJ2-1,TGTGCCAGTTCCTACAGCGGGAACAATGAGCAGTTCTTC,CASSYSGNNEQFF
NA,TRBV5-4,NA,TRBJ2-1,TGTGCCAGCAGCTTGGCAGCGGGCTCCTACAATGAGCAGTTCTTC,CASSLAAGSYNEQFF
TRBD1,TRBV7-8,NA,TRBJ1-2,TGTGCCAGCAGCGGACAGGGGATCTATGGCTACACCTTC,CASSGQGIYGYTF
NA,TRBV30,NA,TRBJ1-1,TGTGCCTGGAGTGTGGGGGGGGCCACTGAAGCTTTCTTT,CAWSVGGATEAFF
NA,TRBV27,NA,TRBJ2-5,TGTGCCAGCGGAACGACGCCGGGGTCGATCTTCCAAGAGACCCAGTACTTC,CASGTTPGSIFQETQYF
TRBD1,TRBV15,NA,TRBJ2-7,TGTGCCACCAGCAGAGGTTGGACAGGCTCCTACGAGCAGTACTTC,CATSRGWTGSYEQYF
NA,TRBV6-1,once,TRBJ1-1,TGTGCCAGCAGGGCAGACAGGCTTGAAGCTTTCTTT,CASRADRLEAFF
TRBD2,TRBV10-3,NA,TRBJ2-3,TGTGCCATCAGTGAACCACTCAGACTAGCGGGAGAGTCAGATACGCAGTATTTT,CAISEPLRLAGESDTQYF
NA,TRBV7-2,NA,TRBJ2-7,TGTGCCAGCAGCTTAGGACTAGTTCCATACGAGCAGTACTTC,CASSLGLVPYEQYF
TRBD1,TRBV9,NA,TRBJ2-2,TGTGCCAGCAGCGCGTCCGGGACAGCGAACACCGGGGAGCTGTTTTTT,CASSASGTANTGELFF
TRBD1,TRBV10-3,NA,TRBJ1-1,TGTGCCATCAGTGGGGGACAGGGGTTGGCTGAAGCTTTCTTT,CAISGGQGLAEAFF
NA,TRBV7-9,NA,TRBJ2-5,TGTGCCAGCAGCTCGACAGTTTACCAAGAGACCCAGTACTTC,CASSSTVYQETQYF
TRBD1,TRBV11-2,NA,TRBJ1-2,TGTGCCAGCAGCCCGAGAGCCCAGGGGGTAGGCTATGGCTACACCTTC,CASSPRAQGVGYGYTF
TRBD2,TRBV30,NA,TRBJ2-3,TGTGGGATGGGGGGGACTAGCACAGATACGCAGTATTTT,CGMGGTSTDTQYF
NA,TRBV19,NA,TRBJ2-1,TGTGCCAGTAGTATGCGACAGACCTACAATGAGCAGTTCTTC,CASSMRQTYNEQFF
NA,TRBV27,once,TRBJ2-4,TGTGCCAGCAGAGCGCCGGAGCTAAGAGCCAAAAACATTCAGTACTTC,CASRAPELRAKNIQYF
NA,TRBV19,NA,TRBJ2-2,TGTGCCAGTATGGGCCGGGAGAACACCGGGGAGCTGTTTTTT,CASMGRENTGELFF